The entry that follows covers one T cell receptor (beta chain) sequence. Its antigen remains unidentified. This CDR3 is built from 15 residues. Trimming removed 2 bases from V and 0 bases from J, with 8 bases in between. Germline assignment: CDR1 MNHEY and CDR2 SMNVEV (reference sequence). PCR employed 60 Vbeta and 13 Jbeta primers. The table came from immunoSEQ multiplex PCR; TCRdb's copy has only in-frame clones and leaves some out. The sample holds 150,000 to 200,000 clones; approximately 67% are singletons and the top ten take roughly 2.9%. The record originates from a study of cytomegalovirus exposure and HLA in healthy donors. Study summary: Earlier, 150 million to 200 million T cells were analyzed, and approximately 110 million unique TCR beta sequences were found among them. From HLA-typed donors, an early data release held 70 million to 100 million unique TCRs. Study conclusions and caveats: Among CMV-associated TCR beta chains, most appeared HLA-restricted in a later analysis. The authors listed 180 or so TCR beta chains as cytomegalovirus-associated.

The chain combines TRBV27 with TRBJ1-5, with D unclear. The specimen was PBMCs. The TCR sequence derives from a middle-aged man in good health and CMV-seronegative. CDR3 in DNA: TGTGCCAGCAGTTTAGAGGGCCTTAGCAATCAGCCCCAGCATTTT. The encoded protein is CASSLEGLSNQPQHF.